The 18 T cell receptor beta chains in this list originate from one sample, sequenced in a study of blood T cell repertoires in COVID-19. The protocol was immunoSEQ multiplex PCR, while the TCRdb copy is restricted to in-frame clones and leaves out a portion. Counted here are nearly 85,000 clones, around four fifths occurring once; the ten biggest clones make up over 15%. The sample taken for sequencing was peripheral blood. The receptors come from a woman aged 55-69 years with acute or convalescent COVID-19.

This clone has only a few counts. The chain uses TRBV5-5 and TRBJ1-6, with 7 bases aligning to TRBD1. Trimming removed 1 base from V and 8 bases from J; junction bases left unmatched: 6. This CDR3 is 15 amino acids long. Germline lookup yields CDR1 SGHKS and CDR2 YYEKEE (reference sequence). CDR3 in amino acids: CASSLPGQADSPLHF. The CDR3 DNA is TGTGCCAGCAGCTTGCCCGGACAGGCTGATTCACCCCTCCACTTT.

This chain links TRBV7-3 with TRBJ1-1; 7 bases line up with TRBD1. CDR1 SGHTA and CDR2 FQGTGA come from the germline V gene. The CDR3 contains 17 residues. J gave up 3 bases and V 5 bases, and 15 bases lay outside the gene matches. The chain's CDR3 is CASSPTTGTEIYTEAFF. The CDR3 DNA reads TGTGCCAGCAGCCCAACAACCGGGACAGAGATATACACTGAAGCTTTCTTT. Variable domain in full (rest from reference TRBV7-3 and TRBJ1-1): GAGVSQTPSNKVTEKGKYVELRCDPISGHTALYWYRQSLGQGPEFLIYFQGTGAADDSGLPNDRFFAVRPEGSVSTLKIQRTERGDSAVYLCASSPTTGTEIYTEAFFGQGTRLTVV.

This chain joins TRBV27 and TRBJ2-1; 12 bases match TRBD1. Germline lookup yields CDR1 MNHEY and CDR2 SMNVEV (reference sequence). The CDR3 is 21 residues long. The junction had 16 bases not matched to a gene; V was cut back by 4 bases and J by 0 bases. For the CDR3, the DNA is TGTGCCAGCAGTTCCCCCGCCGGGACAGGGGGCGATATTGGCTCCTACAATGAGCAGTTCTTC. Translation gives CASSSPAGTGGDIGSYNEQFF.

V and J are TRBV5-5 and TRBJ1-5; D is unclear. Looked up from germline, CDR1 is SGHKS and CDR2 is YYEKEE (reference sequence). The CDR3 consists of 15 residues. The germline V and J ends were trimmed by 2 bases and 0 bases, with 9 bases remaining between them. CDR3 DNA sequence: TGTGCCAGCAGCTTAACAGCTTATAGCAATCAGCCCCAGCATTTT. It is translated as CASSLTAYSNQPQHF.

CDR3 amino acids: CASSLGTDGTEAFF. CDR3 DNA sequence: TGTGCCAGCAGCTTAGGCACAGACGGCACTGAAGCTTTCTTT. The chain couples TRBV7-2 to TRBJ1-1; D unclear. The CDR3 runs to 14 residues. Trimming removed 1 base from V and 4 bases from J, with 10 bases in between. Per germline, CDR1 SGHTA and CDR2 FQGNSA.

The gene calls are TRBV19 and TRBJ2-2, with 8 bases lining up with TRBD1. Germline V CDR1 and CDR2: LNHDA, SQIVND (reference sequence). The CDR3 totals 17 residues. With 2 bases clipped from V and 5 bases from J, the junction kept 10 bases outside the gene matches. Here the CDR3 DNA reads TGTGCCAGTAGTATACTGGGCAGGGGGCGGAGGACCGGGGAGCTGTTTTTT. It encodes CASSILGRGRRTGELFF.

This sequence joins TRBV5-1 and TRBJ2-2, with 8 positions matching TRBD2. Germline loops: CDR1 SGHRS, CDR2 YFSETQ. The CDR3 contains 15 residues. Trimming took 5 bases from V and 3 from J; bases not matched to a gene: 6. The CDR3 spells CASSRGGSDTGELFF. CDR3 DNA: TGCGCCAGCAGTCGGGGGGGCTCGGACACCGGGGAGCTGTTTTTT.

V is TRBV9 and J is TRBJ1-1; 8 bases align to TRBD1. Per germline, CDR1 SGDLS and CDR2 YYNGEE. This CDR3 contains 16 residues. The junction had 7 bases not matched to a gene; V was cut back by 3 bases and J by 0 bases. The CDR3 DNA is TGTGCCAGCAGCGCACGACAGGGGTTGATGAACACTGAAGCTTTCTTT. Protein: CASSARQGLMNTEAFF.

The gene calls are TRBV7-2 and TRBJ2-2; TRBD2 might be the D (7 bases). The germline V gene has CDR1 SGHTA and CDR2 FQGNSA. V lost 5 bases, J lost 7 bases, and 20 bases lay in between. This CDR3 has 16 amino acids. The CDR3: CASSLPTGGLSGELFF. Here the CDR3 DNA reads TGTGCCAGCAGCCTTCCGACCGGGGGGCTCAGCGGGGAGCTGTTTTTT.

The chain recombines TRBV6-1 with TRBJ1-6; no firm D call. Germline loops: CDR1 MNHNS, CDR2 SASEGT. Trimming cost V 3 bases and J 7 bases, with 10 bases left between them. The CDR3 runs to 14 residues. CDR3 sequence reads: CASSDKRMNSPLHF. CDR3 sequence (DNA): TGTGCCAGCAGTGACAAGAGGATGAATTCACCCCTCCACTTT.

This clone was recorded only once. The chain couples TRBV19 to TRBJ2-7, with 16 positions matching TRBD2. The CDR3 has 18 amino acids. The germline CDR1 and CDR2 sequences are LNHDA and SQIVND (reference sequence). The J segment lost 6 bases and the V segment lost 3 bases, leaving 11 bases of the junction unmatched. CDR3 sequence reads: CASSIKSGTSGRAREQYF. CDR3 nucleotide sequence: TGTGCCAGTAGTATTAAATCAGGGACTAGCGGGAGGGCCCGCGAGCAGTACTTC.

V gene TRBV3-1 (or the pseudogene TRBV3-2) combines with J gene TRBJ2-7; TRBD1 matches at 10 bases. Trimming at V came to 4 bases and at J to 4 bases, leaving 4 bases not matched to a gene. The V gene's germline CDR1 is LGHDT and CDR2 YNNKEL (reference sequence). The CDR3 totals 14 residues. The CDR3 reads CASSPGQGVYEQYF. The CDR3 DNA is TGTGCCAGCAGCCCAGGACAGGGGGTGTACGAGCAGTACTTC.

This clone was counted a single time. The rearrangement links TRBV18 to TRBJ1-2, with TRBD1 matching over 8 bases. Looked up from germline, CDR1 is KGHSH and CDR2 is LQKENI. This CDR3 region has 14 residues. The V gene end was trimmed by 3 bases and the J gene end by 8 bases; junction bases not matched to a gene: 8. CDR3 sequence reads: CASSPGTGENGYTF. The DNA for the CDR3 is TGTGCCAGCTCACCTGGGACAGGTGAGAACGGCTACACCTTC.

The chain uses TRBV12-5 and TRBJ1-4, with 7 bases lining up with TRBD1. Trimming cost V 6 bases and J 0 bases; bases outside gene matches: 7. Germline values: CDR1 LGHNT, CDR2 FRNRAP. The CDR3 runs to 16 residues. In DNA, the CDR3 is TGTGCTAGTGGGGGGACAGCCCTGGCAACTAATGAAAAACTGTTTTTT. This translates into CASGGTALATNEKLFF.

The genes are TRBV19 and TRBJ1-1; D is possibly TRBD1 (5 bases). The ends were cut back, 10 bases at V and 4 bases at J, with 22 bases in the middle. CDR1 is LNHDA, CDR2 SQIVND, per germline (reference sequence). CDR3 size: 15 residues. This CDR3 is CATRSGGAGGTEAFF. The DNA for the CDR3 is TGTGCCACCCGTTCGGGAGGGGCGGGGGGCACTGAAGCTTTCTTT.

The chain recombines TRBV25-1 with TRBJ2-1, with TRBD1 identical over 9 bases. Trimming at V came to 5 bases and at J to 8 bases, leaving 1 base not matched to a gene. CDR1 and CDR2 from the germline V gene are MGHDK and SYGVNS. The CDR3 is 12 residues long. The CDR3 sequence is CASSTGGDEQFF. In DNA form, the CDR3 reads TGTGCCAGCAGTACAGGGGGCGATGAGCAGTTCTTC.

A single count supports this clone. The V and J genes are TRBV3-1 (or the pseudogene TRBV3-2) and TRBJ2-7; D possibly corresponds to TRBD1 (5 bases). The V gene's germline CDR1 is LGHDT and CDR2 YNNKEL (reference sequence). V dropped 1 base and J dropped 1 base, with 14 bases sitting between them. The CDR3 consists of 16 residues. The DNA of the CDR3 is TGTGCCAGCAGCCAAGGTTTGGCAGGGCTTTCCTACGAGCAGTACTTC. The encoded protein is CASSQGLAGLSYEQYF.

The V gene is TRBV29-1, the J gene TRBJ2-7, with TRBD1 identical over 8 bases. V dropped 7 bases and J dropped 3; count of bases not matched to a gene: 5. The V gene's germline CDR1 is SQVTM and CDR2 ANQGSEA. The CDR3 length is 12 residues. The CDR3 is CSATGTGYEQYF. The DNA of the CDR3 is TGCAGCGCTACCGGGACAGGCTACGAGCAGTACTTC.